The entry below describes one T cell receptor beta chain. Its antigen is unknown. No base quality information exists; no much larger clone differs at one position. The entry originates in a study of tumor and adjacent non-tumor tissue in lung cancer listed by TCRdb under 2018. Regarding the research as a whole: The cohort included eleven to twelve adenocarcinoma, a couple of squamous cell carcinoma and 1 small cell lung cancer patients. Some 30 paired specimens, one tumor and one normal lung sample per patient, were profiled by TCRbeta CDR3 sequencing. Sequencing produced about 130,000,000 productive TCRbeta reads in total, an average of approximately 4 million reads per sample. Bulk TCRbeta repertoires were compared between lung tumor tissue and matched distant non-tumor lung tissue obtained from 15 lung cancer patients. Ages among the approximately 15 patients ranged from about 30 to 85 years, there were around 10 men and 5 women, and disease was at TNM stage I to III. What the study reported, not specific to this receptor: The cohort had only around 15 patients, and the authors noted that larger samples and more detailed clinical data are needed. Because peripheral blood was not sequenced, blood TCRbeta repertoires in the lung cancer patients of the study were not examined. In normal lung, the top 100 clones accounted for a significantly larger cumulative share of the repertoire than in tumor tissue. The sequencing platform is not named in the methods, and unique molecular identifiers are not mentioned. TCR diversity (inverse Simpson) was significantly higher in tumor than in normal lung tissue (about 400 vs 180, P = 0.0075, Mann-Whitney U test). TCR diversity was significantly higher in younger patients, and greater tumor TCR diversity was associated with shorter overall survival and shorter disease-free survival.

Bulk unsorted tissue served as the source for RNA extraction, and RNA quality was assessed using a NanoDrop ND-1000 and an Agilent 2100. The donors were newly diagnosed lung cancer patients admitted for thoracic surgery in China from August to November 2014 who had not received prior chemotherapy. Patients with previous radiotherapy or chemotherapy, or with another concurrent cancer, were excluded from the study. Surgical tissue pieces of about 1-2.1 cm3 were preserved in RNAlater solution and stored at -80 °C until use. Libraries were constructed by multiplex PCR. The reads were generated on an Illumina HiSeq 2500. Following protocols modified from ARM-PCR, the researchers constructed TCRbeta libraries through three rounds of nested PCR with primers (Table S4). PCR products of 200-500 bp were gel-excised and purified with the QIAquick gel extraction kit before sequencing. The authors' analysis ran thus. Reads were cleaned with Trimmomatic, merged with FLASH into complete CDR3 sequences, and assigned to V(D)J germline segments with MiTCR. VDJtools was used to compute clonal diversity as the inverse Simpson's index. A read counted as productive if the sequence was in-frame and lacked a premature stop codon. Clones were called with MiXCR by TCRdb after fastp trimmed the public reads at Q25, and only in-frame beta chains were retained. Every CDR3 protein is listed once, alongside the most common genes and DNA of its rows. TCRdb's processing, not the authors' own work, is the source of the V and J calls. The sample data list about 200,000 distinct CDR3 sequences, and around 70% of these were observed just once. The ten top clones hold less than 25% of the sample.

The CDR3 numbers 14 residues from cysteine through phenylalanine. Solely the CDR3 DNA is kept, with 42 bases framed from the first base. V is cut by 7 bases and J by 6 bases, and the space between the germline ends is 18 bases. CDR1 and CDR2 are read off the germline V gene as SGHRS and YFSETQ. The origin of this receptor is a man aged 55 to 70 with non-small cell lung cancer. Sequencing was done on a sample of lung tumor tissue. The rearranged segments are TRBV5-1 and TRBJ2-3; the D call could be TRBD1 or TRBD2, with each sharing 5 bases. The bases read TGCGCCAGCGGTTCCGGGACCCGCGGGGATACGCAGTATTTT. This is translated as CASGSGTRGDTQYF.